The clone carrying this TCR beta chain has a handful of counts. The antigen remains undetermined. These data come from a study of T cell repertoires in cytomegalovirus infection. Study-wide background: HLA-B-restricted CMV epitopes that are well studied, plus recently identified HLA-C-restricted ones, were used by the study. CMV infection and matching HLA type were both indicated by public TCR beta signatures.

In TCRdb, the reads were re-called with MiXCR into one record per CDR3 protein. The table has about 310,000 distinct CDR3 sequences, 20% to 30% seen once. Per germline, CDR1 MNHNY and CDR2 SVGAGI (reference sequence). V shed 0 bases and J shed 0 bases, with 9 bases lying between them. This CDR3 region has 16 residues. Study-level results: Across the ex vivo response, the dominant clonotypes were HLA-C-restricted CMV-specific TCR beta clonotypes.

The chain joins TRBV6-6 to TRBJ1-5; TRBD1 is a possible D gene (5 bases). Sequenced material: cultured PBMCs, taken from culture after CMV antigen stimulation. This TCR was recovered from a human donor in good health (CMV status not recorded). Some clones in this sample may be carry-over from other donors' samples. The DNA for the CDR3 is TGTGCCAGCAGTTACTCTGGAGGGACTAGCAATCAGCCCCAGCATTTT. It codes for CASSYSGGTSNQPQHF.